This T cell receptor (beta chain) was captured in a study of response to subunit inactivated influenza vaccine. Per the germline V gene, CDR1 is SGHVS and CDR2 is FQNEAQ. V was clipped by 5 bases and J by 7 bases; unmatched bases: 9. The length of the CDR3 is 16 residues. A single record per CDR3 protein comes from TCRdb applying MiXCR to the RT-PCR reads. The sample has hundreds of thousands of distinct CDR3 sequences, about 11% seen once. This sample also appeared in a second study, on T cells expressing NK-cell markers. That source reports: 5'RACE template switching built TCR beta cDNA with unique molecular identifiers. In sorted CD3+CD56+NKG2C+, CD3+CD56+NKG2C- and CD3+CD56-NKG2C+ T cells, TCR beta repertoires were obtained.

The receptor comes from a man aged 45 to 65 who received an inactivated influenza vaccine. The sample here was PBMCs from blood, taken on the day of vaccination. The chain employs TRBV7-8 and TRBJ1-6; TRBD1 aligns across 9 bases. The CDR3 sequence is CASSLQGQGRNSPLHF. DNA for the CDR3: TGTGCCAGCAGCCTACAGGGACAGGGACGGAATTCACCCCTCCACTTT.